This is a list of T cell receptor beta chains from one sample in a study of beta chain features in type 1 diabetes. Sequenced by immunoSEQ multiplex PCR; TCRdb stores in-frame clones only, minus some. The table shows roughly 250,000 clones, with roughly 22% occurring only once. Sequencing was done on a sample of naive CD4+ T cells from blood. Every receptor here comes from a woman aged 40 to 50 with type 1 diabetes. Both conserved end residues are part of each CDR3. The D gene is left open where the match is weak. Only some rows state a clone size, as once, few, many or a class for expanded clones.

j_call: TRBJ2-7
clone_size: few
d_call: TRBD1
v_call: TRBV2
cdr3_nt: TGTGCCACCTCCAAACAACCGGGACAGGGGGCGTTAGAGCAGTACTTC
cdr3_aa: CATSKQPGQGALEQYF

j_call: TRBJ1-2
clone_size: few
d_call: NA
v_call: TRBV29-1
cdr3_nt: TGCAGCGTTGAATACGGTAGCTATGGCTACACCTTC
cdr3_aa: CSVEYGSYGYTF

j_call: TRBJ2-6
clone_size: few
d_call: NA
v_call: TRBV4-3
cdr3_nt: TGCGCCAGCAGCCAAGCTGGGCCTGGGGCCAACGTCCTGACTTTC
cdr3_aa: CASSQAGPGANVLTF

j_call: TRBJ1-2
clone_size: NA
d_call: NA
v_call: TRBV7-2
cdr3_nt: TGTGCCAGCAGTCCCCCCGGGGGGGAACGTGGCTACACCTTC
cdr3_aa: CASSPPGGERGYTF

j_call: TRBJ1-1
clone_size: NA
d_call: NA
v_call: TRBV7-9
cdr3_nt: TGTGCCAGCAGCTTAGCAGGGGTGAACACTGAAGCTTTCTTT
cdr3_aa: CASSLAGVNTEAFF

j_call: TRBJ1-5
clone_size: few
d_call: NA
v_call: TRBV30
cdr3_nt: TGTGCCTGGAGTGTAGACCAGGGAGGTCAGCCCCAGCATTTT
cdr3_aa: CAWSVDQGGQPQHF

j_call: TRBJ2-5
clone_size: NA
d_call: TRBD2
v_call: TRBV30
cdr3_nt: TGTGCCTGGACTCCAGCGGGGGAGACCCAGTACTTC
cdr3_aa: CAWTPAGETQYF

j_call: TRBJ2-2
clone_size: few
d_call: NA
v_call: TRBV6-5
cdr3_nt: TGTGCCAGCAGACGGGAGTACACCGGGGAGCTGTTTTTT
cdr3_aa: CASRREYTGELFF

j_call: TRBJ2-1
clone_size: NA
d_call: NA
v_call: TRBV7-3
cdr3_nt: TGTGCCAGCAGCCTCCAAGCAGGTTACAATGAGCAGTTCTTC
cdr3_aa: CASSLQAGYNEQFF

j_call: TRBJ2-7
clone_size: NA
d_call: TRBD2
v_call: TRBV5-4
cdr3_nt: TGTGCCAGCAGCCCCAGCGGGAGGTTCAGCGAGCAGTACTTC
cdr3_aa: CASSPSGRFSEQYF

j_call: TRBJ1-2
clone_size: few
d_call: NA
v_call: TRBV25-1
cdr3_nt: TGTGCCAGCAGCATCACAGGGTATGGCTACACCTTC
cdr3_aa: CASSITGYGYTF

j_call: TRBJ1-2
clone_size: NA
d_call: NA
v_call: TRBV10-3
cdr3_nt: TGTGCCATCAGTGGGCAGGGATGGGGAAACTATGGCTACACCTTC
cdr3_aa: CAISGQGWGNYGYTF

j_call: TRBJ1-1
clone_size: NA
d_call: NA
v_call: TRBV5-6
cdr3_nt: TGTGCCAGCAGCCTCCGGGGCACTGAAGCTTTCTTT
cdr3_aa: CASSLRGTEAFF

j_call: TRBJ2-1
clone_size: NA
d_call: NA
v_call: TRBV7-8
cdr3_nt: TGTGCCAGCAGCCACTACAATGAGCAGTTCTTC
cdr3_aa: CASSHYNEQFF

j_call: TRBJ2-3
clone_size: few
d_call: NA
v_call: TRBV25-1
cdr3_nt: TGTGCCAGCAGTGAAGAACAGGTAACAGATACGCAGTATTTT
cdr3_aa: CASSEEQVTDTQYF

j_call: TRBJ2-1
clone_size: NA
d_call: TRBD2
v_call: TRBV5-1
cdr3_nt: TGCGCCAGCAGCCCGGCCAGCGGGAGGAGGAATGAGCAGTTCTTC
cdr3_aa: CASSPASGRRNEQFF

j_call: TRBJ1-4
clone_size: NA
d_call: NA
v_call: TRBV5-1
cdr3_nt: TGCGCCAGCAGCTTGGAGAGCCGTTCGGGTGAAAAACTGTTTTTT
cdr3_aa: CASSLESRSGEKLFF

j_call: TRBJ2-3
clone_size: few
d_call: TRBD2
v_call: TRBV7-2
cdr3_nt: TGTGCCAGCAGCTTCGGGACTAGCGACACAGATACGCAGTATTTT
cdr3_aa: CASSFGTSDTDTQYF

j_call: TRBJ2-7
clone_size: NA
d_call: NA
v_call: TRBV7-2
cdr3_nt: TGTGCCAGCAGCATCTCGGAGGGCGTCGAGCAGTACTTC
cdr3_aa: CASSISEGVEQYF

j_call: TRBJ1-2
clone_size: few
d_call: TRBD1
v_call: TRBV7-3
cdr3_nt: TGTGCCAGCAGCTTAACGGGTACAGGGGCTCAAGGCTACACCTTC
cdr3_aa: CASSLTGTGAQGYTF

j_call: TRBJ2-7
clone_size: NA
d_call: TRBD2
v_call: TRBV29-1
cdr3_nt: TGCAGCGTTGAAGGTCTAGCGGGAGAGTCGTACGAGCAGTACTTC
cdr3_aa: CSVEGLAGESYEQYF

j_call: TRBJ2-1
clone_size: NA
d_call: NA
v_call: TRBV2
cdr3_nt: TGTGCCAGCAGCGGACAGTTCAGCTCCTACAATGAGCAGTTCTTC
cdr3_aa: CASSGQFSSYNEQFF

j_call: TRBJ2-2
clone_size: NA
d_call: NA
v_call: TRBV9
cdr3_nt: TGTGCCAGCACCCAGTCTAGGGGGACGAACACCGGGGAGCTGTTTTTT
cdr3_aa: CASTQSRGTNTGELFF

j_call: TRBJ2-3
clone_size: few
d_call: NA
v_call: TRBV29-1
cdr3_nt: TGCAGCGTTGAGGGCAGGGGATACGATACGCAGTATTTT
cdr3_aa: CSVEGRGYDTQYF

j_call: TRBJ2-6
clone_size: few
d_call: NA
v_call: TRBV29-1
cdr3_nt: TGCAGCGTTGAGACTGGGACTGTGCCCTCTGGGGCCAACGTCCTGACTTTC
cdr3_aa: CSVETGTVPSGANVLTF

j_call: TRBJ2-1
clone_size: few
d_call: NA
v_call: TRBV30
cdr3_nt: TGTGCCTGGAGTGTAGCGGGTCTTGAGCAGTTCTTC
cdr3_aa: CAWSVAGLEQFF

j_call: TRBJ1-5
clone_size: few
d_call: TRBD1
v_call: TRBV19
cdr3_nt: TGTGCCAGTCACCAGGCAGGGGGTTACAATCAGCCCCAGCATTTT
cdr3_aa: CASHQAGGYNQPQHF

j_call: TRBJ2-7
clone_size: NA
d_call: TRBD1
v_call: TRBV9
cdr3_nt: TGTGCCAGCAGCCCCGGACAGGGAAAAGTCTACGAGCAGTACTTC
cdr3_aa: CASSPGQGKVYEQYF

j_call: TRBJ2-1
clone_size: NA
d_call: TRBD1
v_call: TRBV4-3
cdr3_nt: TGCGCCAGCAGCCATGTTACCCCGGGACAGGGCTCCTACAATGAGCAGTTCTTC
cdr3_aa: CASSHVTPGQGSYNEQFF

j_call: TRBJ1-2
clone_size: few
d_call: NA
v_call: TRBV4-3
cdr3_nt: TGCGCCAGCAGCCGGCTCCCCTTGACAGGCGCTAACTATGGCTACACCTTC
cdr3_aa: CASSRLPLTGANYGYTF

j_call: TRBJ2-1
clone_size: NA
d_call: TRBD2
v_call: TRBV7-9
cdr3_nt: TGTGCCAGCAGCCTCCGGGGGGGTCTAGCGGGCGTCAATGAGCAGTTCTTC
cdr3_aa: CASSLRGGLAGVNEQFF

j_call: TRBJ2-7
clone_size: few
d_call: NA
v_call: TRBV30
cdr3_nt: TGTGCCTGGAGTCCCACCGGGACAAACTACGAGCAGTACTTC
cdr3_aa: CAWSPTGTNYEQYF

j_call: TRBJ2-1
clone_size: NA
d_call: NA
v_call: TRBV7-2
cdr3_nt: TGTGCCAGCAGCTTTGCGCGGGTTAGCAATGAGCAGTTCTTC
cdr3_aa: CASSFARVSNEQFF

j_call: TRBJ2-5
clone_size: few
d_call: TRBD2
v_call: TRBV4-2
cdr3_nt: TGTGCCAGCAGCCAAGGGGGACTAGCGGGGCAGGAGACCCAGTACTTC
cdr3_aa: CASSQGGLAGQETQYF